This TCR beta chain was recorded in a study of blood T cells in healthy people across ages. The use of a sample-barcoded 5' primer and a J-beta primer mix characterized a second PCR of roughly 6 to 11 cycles. TCRdb re-called the 5' RACE reads through MiXCR, storing one row per CDR3 protein. The sample lists 450,000 to 700,000 distinct CDR3 sequences, 27% occurring once. The CDR3 totals 14 residues. Germline lookup yields CDR1 SGHVS and CDR2 FQNEAQ. Trimming cost V 3 bases and J 3 bases, with 9 bases left between them. Points from the study as a whole: A roughly linear age-dependent decrease characterized TCR beta diversity per million T cells.

This clonotype came up many times. Its antigen is not identified. The receptor's source is a woman in her 70s in good health. Sequencing was carried out using blood. This chain connects TRBV7-8 to TRBJ2-1; D remains ambiguous. CDR3 nucleotides: TGTGCCAGCAGCTTTAAGGGTGGCTACAATGAGCAGTTCTTC. This encodes CASSFKGGYNEQFF.